This entry is about one TCR beta chain. In the authors' workflow: The authors estimated nucleated cell counts from reference gene primer amplification. The table came from immunoSEQ multiplex PCR; TCRdb's copy has only in-frame clones and leaves some out. V and J calls and clone size come straight from that table; D and trimming were deduced from the DNA. There are roughly 200,000 clones in the sample; approximately 78% occur only once, and about 9.3% lies in the top ten. Ages ranged from about 18 to 89 years, with residence in about 24 US areas. Each recovered donor of Cohort 3 presented with two negative PCRs, clearance, or symptom resolution. The data were taken from a study of blood T cell repertoires in COVID-19. Study summary: Whether acute or convalescent, the COVID-19 samples came from the United States, Italy and Spain.

CDR1 MNHEY and CDR2 SMNVEV come from the germline V gene (reference sequence). This CDR3 spans 14 amino acids. Trimming removed 7 bases at V and 11 bases at J, with 23 bases between. The sequenced sample was PBMCs or T cells enriched from blood (not recorded which). The clonotype originates from a man aged 40-55 years who had recovered from COVID-19. V gene TRBV27 combines with J gene TRBJ2-5, with a possible D match to TRBD2 (5 bases). The CDR3 bases are TGTGCCAGCACCTGGACGGGGAGTCCTAAGAGACAGTACTTC. It is translated as CASTWTGSPKRQYF.